This TCR beta chain was obtained from a study of T cells in Graves' hyperthyroidism and ophthalmopathy. A remark on this clonotype: Its specificity is not known.

Whole-study findings and limits: Before onset, by a median of approximately 6.8 months, the model predicted ophthalmopathy. In blood, most of the thyroid clonotypes expanded above 0.001 were also present.

Amplification yielded TCR beta CDR3 regions, with RNA transcripts as the source. Researchers ran a first-round RT-PCR on the TCR CDR3 using the HTBI primer set. TCRdb re-called the multiplex PCR reads with MiXCR, one entry per CDR3 protein. The table includes about 840,000 distinct CDR3 sequences, over 35% detected once. CDR3 length: 18 amino acids. Losses at the gene ends were 0 bases for V and 0 bases for J; bases not matched to a gene: 13. The V gene's germline CDR1 is DFQATT and CDR2 SNEGSKA (reference sequence). The chain couples TRBV20-1 to TRBJ2-5; TRBD2 matches at 7 bases. The sample was blood. The origin of this receptor is a man younger than 35 with Graves' hyperthyroidism. CDR3 protein: CSARDRGGGATYQETQYF. DNA for the CDR3: TGCAGTGCTAGAGATCGAGGCGGGGGAGCGACGTACCAAGAGACCCAGTACTTC.